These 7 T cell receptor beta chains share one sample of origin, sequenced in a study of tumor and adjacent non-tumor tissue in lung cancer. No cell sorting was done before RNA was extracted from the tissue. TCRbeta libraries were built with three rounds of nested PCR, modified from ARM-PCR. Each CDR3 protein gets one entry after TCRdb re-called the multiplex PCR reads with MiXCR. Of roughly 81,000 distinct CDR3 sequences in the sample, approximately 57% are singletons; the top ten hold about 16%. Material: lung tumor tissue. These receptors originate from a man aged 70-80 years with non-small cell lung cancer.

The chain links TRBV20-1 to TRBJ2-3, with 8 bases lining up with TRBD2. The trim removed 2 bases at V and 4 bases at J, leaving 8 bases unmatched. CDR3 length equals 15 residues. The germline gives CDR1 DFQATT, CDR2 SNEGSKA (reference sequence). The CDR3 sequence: CSARFSGGWADTQYF. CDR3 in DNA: TGCAGTGCTAGATTCAGCGGGGGATGGGCAGATACGCAGTATTTT.

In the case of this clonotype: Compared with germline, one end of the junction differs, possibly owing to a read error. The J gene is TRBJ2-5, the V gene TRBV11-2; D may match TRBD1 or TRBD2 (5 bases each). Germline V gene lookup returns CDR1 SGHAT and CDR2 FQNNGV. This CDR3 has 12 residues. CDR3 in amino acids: CASTPGQGTQYF. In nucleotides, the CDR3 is TGTGCCAGCACCCCGGGTCAAGGGACCCAATACTTC.

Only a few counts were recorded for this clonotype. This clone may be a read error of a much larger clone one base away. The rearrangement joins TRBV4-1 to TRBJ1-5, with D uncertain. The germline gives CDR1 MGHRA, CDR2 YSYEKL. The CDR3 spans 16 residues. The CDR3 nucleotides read TGCGCCGGCAGCGAAGAAATTTCGGTAGGCAATCAGCCCCAGCATTTT. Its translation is CAGSEEISVGNQPQHF.

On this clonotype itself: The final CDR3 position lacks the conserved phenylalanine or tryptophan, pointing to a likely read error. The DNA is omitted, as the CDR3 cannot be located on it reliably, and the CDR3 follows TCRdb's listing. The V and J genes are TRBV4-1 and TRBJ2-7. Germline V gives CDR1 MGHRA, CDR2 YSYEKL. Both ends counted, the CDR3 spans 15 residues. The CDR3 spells CASSPLGRGSYEKYL.

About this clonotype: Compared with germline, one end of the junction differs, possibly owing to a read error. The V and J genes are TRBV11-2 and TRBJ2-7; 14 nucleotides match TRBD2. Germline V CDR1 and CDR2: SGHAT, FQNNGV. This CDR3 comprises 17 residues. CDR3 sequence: CASSFNQGLAGVREQCF. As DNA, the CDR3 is TGTGCCAGCAGCTTTAATCAGGGACTAGCGGGAGTTCGCGAGCAGTGCTTC.

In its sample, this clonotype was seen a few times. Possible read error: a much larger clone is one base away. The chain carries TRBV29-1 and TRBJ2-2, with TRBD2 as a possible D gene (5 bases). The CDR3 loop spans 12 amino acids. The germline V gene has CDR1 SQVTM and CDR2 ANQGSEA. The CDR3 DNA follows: TGCAGCGTTGCCACGTACACCGGGGAGCTGATTTTT. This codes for CSVATYTGELIF.

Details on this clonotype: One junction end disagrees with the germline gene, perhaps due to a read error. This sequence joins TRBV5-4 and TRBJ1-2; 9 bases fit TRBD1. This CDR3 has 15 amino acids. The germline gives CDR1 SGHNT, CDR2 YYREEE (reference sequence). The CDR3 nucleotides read TGTGCCAGCGGCTCGGAGACAGGGGGTTCCTATGGCTGCACCTTC. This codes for CASGSETGGSYGCTF. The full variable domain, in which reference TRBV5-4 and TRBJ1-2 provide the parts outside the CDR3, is ETGVTQSPTHLIKTRGQQVTLRCSSQSGHNTVSWYQQALGQGPQFIFQYYREEENGRGNFPPRFSGLQFPNYSSELNVNALELDDSALYLCASGSETGGSYGCTFGSGTRLTVV.